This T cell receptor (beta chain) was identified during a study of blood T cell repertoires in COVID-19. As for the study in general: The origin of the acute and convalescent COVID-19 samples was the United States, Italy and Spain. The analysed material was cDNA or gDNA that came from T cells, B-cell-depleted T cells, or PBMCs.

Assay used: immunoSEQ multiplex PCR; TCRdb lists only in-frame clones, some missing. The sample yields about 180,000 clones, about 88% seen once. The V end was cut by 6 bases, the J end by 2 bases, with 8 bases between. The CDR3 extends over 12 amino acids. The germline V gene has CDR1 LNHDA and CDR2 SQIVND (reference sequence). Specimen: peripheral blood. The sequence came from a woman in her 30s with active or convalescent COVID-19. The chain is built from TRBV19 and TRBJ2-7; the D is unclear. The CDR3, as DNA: TGTGCCAGTAGCCCCTCAGCCTACGAGCAGTACTTC. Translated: CASSPSAYEQYF.